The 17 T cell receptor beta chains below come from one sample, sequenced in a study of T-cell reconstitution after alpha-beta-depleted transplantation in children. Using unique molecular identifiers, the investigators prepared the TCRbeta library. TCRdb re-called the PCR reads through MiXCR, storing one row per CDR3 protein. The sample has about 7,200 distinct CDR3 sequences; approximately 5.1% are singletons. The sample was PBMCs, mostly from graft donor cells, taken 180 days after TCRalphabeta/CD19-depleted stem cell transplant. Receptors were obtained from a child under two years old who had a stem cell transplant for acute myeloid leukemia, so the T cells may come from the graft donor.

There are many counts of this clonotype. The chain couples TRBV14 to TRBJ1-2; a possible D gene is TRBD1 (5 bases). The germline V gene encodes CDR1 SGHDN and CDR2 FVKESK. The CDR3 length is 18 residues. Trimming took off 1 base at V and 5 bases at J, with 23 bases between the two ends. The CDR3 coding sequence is TGTGCCAGCAGCCAAGCCTATTACGGGGGGGGAAGGCCGTATGGCTACACCTTC. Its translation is CASSQAYYGGGRPYGYTF.

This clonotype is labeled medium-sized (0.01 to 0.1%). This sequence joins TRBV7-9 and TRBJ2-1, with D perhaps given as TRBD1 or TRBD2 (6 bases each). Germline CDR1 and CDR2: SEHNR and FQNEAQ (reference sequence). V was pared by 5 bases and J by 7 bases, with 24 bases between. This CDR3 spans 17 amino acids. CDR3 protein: CASSQGLGGGRKNEQFF. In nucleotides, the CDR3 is TGTGCCAGCAGCCAAGGGTTAGGGGGAGGTCGGAAGAATGAGCAGTTCTTC.

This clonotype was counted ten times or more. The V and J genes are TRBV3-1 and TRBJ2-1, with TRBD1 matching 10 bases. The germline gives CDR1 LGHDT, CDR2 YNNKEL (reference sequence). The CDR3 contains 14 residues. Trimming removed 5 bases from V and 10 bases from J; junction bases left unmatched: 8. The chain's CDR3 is CASSRGTGEWEQFF. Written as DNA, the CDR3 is TGTGCCAGCAGCAGGGGGACAGGGGAATGGGAGCAGTTCTTC.

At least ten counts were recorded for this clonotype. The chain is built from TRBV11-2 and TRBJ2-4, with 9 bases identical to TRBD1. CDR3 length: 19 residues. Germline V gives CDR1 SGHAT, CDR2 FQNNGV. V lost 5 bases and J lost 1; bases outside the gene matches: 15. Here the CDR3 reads CASSAIPRQGVEAKNIQYF. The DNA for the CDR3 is TGTGCCAGCAGCGCAATCCCTCGACAGGGGGTCGAGGCCAAAAACATTCAGTACTTC.

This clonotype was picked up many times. The DNA for the CDR3 is TGCGCCAGCAGCCAAGATCACGGGAATCGCCCTAACTATGGCTACACCTTC. Its protein is CASSQDHGNRPNYGYTF. J is TRBJ1-2 and V is TRBV4-3; unclear D gene. The V end was cut by 0 bases, the J end by 0 bases, with 14 bases between. Per the germline V gene, CDR1 is LGHNA and CDR2 is YSLEER. The CDR3 sequence is 17 residues long.

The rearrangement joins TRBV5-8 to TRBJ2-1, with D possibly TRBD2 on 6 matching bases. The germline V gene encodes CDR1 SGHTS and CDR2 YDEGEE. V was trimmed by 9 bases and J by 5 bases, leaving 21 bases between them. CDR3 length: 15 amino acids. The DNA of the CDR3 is TGTGCCATCAGACCCAGGGAGCGGGCCCACAATGAGCAGTTCTTC. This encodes CAIRPRERAHNEQFF.

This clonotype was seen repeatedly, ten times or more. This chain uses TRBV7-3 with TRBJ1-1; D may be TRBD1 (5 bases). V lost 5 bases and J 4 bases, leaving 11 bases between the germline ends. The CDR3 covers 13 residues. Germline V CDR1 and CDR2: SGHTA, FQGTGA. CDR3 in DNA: TGTGCCAGCAGCAGGGGATCCGGCACTGAAGCTTTCTTT. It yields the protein CASSRGSGTEAFF.

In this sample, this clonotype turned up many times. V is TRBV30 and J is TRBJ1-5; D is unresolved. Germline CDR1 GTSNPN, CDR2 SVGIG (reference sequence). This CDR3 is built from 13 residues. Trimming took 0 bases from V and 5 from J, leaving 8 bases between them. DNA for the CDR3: TGTGCCTGGAGTGTCCGGGCCGATCAGCCCCAGCATTTT. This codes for CAWSVRADQPQHF.

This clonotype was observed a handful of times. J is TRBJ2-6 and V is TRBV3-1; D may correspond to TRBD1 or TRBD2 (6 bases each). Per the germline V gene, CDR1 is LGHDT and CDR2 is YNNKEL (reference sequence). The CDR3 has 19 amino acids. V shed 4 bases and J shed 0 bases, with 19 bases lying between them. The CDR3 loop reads CASSPQWTGGTSGANVLTF. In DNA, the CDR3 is TGTGCCAGCAGCCCCCAGTGGACCGGGGGCACCTCTGGGGCCAACGTCCTGACTTTC.

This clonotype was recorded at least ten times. CDR3 in amino acids: CASSRIYGYTF. CDR3 bases: TGTGCCAGCAGTCGCATCTATGGCTACACCTTC. The J gene is TRBJ1-2, the V gene TRBV28; D is ambiguous. The CDR3 spans 11 residues. Between the trimmed V and J ends, which lost 5 bases and 4 bases, there was a span of 5 bases. CDR1 is MDHEN, CDR2 SYDVKM, per germline.

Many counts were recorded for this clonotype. CDR3: CSAIEAAGGVDTQYF. The CDR3 nucleotides are TGCAGTGCTATCGAGGCGGCGGGAGGGGTGGATACGCAGTATTTT. The chain carries TRBV20-1 and TRBJ2-3, with 9 bases identical to TRBD2. In germline, CDR1 is DFQATT, CDR2 SNEGSKA (reference sequence). V lost 4 bases and J lost 6; bases outside the gene matches: 11. There are 15 residues in the CDR3.

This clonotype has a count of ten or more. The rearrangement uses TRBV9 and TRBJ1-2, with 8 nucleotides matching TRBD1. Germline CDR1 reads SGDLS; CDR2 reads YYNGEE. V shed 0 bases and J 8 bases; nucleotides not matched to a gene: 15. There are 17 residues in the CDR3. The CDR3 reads CASSVEVGGRQGYGYTF. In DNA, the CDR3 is TGTGCCAGCAGCGTAGAAGTTGGGGGGAGACAGGGGTACGGCTACACCTTC.

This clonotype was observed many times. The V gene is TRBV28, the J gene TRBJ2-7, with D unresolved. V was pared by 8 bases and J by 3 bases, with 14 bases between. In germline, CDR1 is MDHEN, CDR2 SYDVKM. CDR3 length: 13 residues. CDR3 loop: CASPSNGDYEQYF. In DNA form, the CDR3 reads TGTGCCAGCCCATCAAACGGAGACTACGAGCAGTACTTC. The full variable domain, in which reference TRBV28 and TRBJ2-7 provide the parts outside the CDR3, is DVKVTQSSRYLVKRTGEKVFLECVQDMDHENMFWYRQDPGLGLRLIYFSYDVKMKEKGDIPEGYSVSREKKERFSLILESASTNQTSMYLCASPSNGDYEQYFGPGTRLTVT.

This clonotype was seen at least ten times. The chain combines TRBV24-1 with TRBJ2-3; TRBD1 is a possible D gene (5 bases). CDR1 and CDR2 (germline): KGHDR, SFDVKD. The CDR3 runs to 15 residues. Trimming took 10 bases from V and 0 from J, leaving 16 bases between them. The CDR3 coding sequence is TGTGCCACTGCAACGGAACAGGACAGCACAGATACGCAGTATTTT. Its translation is CATATEQDSTDTQYF.

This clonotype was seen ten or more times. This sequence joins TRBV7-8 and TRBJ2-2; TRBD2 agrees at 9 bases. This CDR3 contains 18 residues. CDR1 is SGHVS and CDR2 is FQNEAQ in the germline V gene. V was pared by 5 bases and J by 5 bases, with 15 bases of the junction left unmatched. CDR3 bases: TGTGCCAGCAGCCCCGGCTACGAGATAGCGGGAGTAACCGGGGAGCTGTTTTTT. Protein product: CASSPGYEIAGVTGELFF.

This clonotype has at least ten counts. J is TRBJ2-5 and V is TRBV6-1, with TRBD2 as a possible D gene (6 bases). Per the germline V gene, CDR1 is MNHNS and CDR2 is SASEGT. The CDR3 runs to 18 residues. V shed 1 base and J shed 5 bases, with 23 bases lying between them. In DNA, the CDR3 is TGTGCCAGCAGTGAAGGCCGAACTAGCCGGTTACCGTGGGAGACCCAGTACTTC. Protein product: CASSEGRTSRLPWETQYF.

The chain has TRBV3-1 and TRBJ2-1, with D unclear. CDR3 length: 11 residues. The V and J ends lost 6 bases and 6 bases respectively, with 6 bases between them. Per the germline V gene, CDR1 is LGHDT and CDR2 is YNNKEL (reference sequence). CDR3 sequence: CASRDLNEQFF. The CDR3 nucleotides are TGTGCCAGCAGGGACCTCAATGAGCAGTTCTTC.